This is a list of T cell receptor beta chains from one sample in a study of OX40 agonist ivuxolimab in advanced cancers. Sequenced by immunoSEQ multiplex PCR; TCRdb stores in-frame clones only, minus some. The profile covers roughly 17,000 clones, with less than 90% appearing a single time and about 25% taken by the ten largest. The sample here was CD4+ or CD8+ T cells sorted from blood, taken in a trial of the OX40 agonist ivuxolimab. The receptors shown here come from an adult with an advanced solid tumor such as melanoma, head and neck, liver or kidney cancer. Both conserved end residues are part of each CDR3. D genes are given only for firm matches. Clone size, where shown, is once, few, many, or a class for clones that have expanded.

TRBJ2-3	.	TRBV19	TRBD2	TGTGCCAGTAGCCCATTCCTAGCGGGGGCTACAGATACGCAGTATTTT	CASSPFLAGATDTQYF
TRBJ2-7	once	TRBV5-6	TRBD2	TGTGCCAGCAGCTTGGGCGGGGGACGGATCTACGAGCAGTACTTC	CASSLGGGRIYEQYF
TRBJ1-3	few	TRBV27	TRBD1	TGTGCCAGCAGTTTACAGGGGGCAGGGGGAAACACCATATATTTT	CASSLQGAGGNTIYF
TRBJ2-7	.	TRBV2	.	TGTGCCAGCCAGTCATCCTACGAGCAGTACTTC	CASQSSYEQYF
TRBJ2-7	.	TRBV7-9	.	TGTGCCAGCACCCTGGCGGGGAACTACTACGAGCAGTACTTC	CASTLAGNYYEQYF
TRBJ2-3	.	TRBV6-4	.	TGTGCCAGCAGTGACTCAGCGACAGATACGCAGTATTTT	CASSDSATDTQYF
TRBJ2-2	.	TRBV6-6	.	TGTGCCAGCAGTCGGGGAAACTCGAACACCGGGGAGCTGTTTTTT	CASSRGNSNTGELFF
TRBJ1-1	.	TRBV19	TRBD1	TGTGCCAGTAGTGAGGGCAGGGGGCGGGTTGACACTGAAGCTTTCTTT	CASSEGRGRVDTEAFF
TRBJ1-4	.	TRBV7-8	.	TGTGCCAGCAGCCTCGACCGGGAAAAACTGTTTTTT	CASSLDREKLFF
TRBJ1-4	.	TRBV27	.	TGTGCCAGCAGTTGGGGGGCGGGAACTAATGAAAAACTGTTTTTT	CASSWGAGTNEKLFF
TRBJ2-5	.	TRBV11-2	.	TGTGCCAGCAGCTTAGGGCTAGGAGGGGGCGGAGAGACCCAGTACTTC	CASSLGLGGGGETQYF
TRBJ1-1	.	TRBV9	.	TGTGCCAGCAGCGCGGGGGGGAACACTGAAGCTTTCTTT	CASSAGGNTEAFF
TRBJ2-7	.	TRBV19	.	TGTGCCAGTAGTATTTCCGCAGCCCACGAGCAGTACTTC	CASSISAAHEQYF
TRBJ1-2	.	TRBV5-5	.	TGTGCCAGCAGCTTATTCGCCGCGGAGCTCTATGGCTACACCTTC	CASSLFAAELYGYTF
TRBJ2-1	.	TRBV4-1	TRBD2	TGCGCCAGCAGCCCGTTAGCGGGGGGGAACAATGAGCAGTTCTTC	CASSPLAGGNNEQFF
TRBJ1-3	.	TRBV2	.	TGTGCCAGCAGTGAACTCGGGGGCATTTCTGGAAACACCATATATTTT	CASSELGGISGNTIYF
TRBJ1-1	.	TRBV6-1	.	TGTGCCAGCAGTGAAGGGGTCACGGGGAACACTGAAGCTTTCTTT	CASSEGVTGNTEAFF
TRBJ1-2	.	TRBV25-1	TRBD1	TGTGCCAGCAATCCCGGGACAGGGGGTCTTGTTAACTATGGCTACACCTTC	CASNPGTGGLVNYGYTF
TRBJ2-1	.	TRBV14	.	TGTGCCAGCAGCCAATTTGGGGGACCCACGTACAATGAGCAGTTCTTC	CASSQFGGPTYNEQFF
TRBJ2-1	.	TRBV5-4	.	TGTGCCAGCAGCTTAGGGGGGGAATACAATGAGCAGTTCTTC	CASSLGGEYNEQFF
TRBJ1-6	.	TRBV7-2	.	TGTGCCAGCAGCTTATTAAGGGCCTCTAATTCACCCCTCCACTTT	CASSLLRASNSPLHF
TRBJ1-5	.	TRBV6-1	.	TGTGCCAGCAGTGGGGGGTCAGTTAATCAGCCCCAGCATTTT	CASSGGSVNQPQHF
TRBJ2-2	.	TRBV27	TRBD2	TGTGCCAGCAGCACAACTCCGGGACTAGCGGTCGCCGGGGAGCTGTTTTTT	CASSTTPGLAVAGELFF
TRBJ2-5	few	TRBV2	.	TGTGCCAGCATTTTGACAGTCCAAGAGACCCAGTACTTC	CASILTVQETQYF
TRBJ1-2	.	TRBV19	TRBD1	TGTGCCAGTAGCACCTGGACAGGGTATAACTATGGCTACACCTTC	CASSTWTGYNYGYTF
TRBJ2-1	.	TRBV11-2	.	TGTGCCAGCAGCTTATCCCATGGGGAATACAATGAGCAGTTCTTC	CASSLSHGEYNEQFF
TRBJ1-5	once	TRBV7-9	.	TGTGCCAGCAGCTTTGAACAGCAAAGCAATCAGCCCCAGCATTTT	CASSFEQQSNQPQHF
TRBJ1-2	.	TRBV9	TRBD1	TGTGCCAGCAGCGTAGCTGGTTCAGGGGGCGCCTATGGCTACACCTTC	CASSVAGSGGAYGYTF
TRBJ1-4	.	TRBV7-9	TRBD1	TGTGCCAGCAGCCTCACGGGACAGGGGAGAAATGAAAAACTGTTTTTT	CASSLTGQGRNEKLFF
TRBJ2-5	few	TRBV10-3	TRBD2	TGTGCCATCAGTGACCCTTCTAGCGGGCCGGGGGAGACCCAGTACTTC	CAISDPSSGPGETQYF
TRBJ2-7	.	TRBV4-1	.	TGCGCCAGCAGCCAAGATTTTGCAAACGAGCAGTACTTC	CASSQDFANEQYF
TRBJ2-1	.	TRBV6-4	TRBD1	TGTGCCAGCAGTGAACAGGGGGCTGGATACAATGAGCAGTTCTTC	CASSEQGAGYNEQFF
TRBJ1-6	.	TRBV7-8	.	TGTGCCAGCAGCTTAGTGCCAGGGACACTGTCGCCCCTCCACTTT	CASSLVPGTLSPLHF
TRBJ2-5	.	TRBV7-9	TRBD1	TGTGCCAGCAGGGAAGAAGGCGGGACAGGGGAATCCCGGGGGACCCAGTACTTC	CASREEGGTGESRGTQYF
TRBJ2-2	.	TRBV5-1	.	TGCGCCAGCAGCTCTGAAGGCGGCGGGGAGCTGTTTTTT	CASSSEGGGELFF
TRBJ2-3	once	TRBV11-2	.	TGTGCCAGCAGCTTAGTCCAGGGATTGGGCACAGATACGCAGTATTTT	CASSLVQGLGTDTQYF
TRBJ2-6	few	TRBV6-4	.	TGTGCCAGCAGTGACCACTCTGGGGCCAACGTCCTGACTTTC	CASSDHSGANVLTF
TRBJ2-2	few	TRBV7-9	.	TGTGCCAGCAGCTGGCCCGGGAGGGAGCTGTTTTTT	CASSWPGRELFF
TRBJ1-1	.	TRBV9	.	TGTGCCAGCAAAAAAACGACGAACACTGAAGCTTTCTTT	CASKKTTNTEAFF
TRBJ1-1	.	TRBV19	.	TGTGCCAGTACCATCTCCGGGGCCCCTTCGGGTGAAGCTTTCTTT	CASTISGAPSGEAFF
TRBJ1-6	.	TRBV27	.	TGTGCCGCCAGAGAGGGGGGCCCGTATAATTCACCCCTCCACTTT	CAAREGGPYNSPLHF
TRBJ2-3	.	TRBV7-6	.	TGTGCCAGCAGCTTAGCCCCTAGCACCACAGATACGCAGTATTTT	CASSLAPSTTDTQYF
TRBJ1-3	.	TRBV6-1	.	TGTGCCAGCAGTGAAGGGGGCAGGGTCTCTGGAAACACCATATATTTT	CASSEGGRVSGNTIYF
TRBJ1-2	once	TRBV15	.	TGTGCCACCAGCCCCCGGGAGGGGCCTGCTAACTATGGCTACACCTTC	CATSPREGPANYGYTF
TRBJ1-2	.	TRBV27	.	TGTGCCAGCAGTTCCGGAACGGGCTACACCTTC	CASSSGTGYTF
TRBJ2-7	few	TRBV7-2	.	TGTGCCAGCAGCTTAGTGGTCCTGCGGGGGCCCTCCTACGAGCAGTACTTC	CASSLVVLRGPSYEQYF
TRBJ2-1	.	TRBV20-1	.	TGCAGTGCGTACCATAATGAGCAGTTCTTC	CSAYHNEQFF
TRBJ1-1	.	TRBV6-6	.	TGTGCCAGCAGTTACGGGGGCTTGGGTGAAGCTTTCTTT	CASSYGGLGEAFF
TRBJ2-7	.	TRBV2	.	TGTGCCAGCAGCGGATGGGGAAGTGACAGTTACGAGCAGTACTTC	CASSGWGSDSYEQYF
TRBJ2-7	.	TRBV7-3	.	TGTGCCAGCAGCTCCGTAACAGGAGGGGAGCAGTACTTC	CASSSVTGGEQYF
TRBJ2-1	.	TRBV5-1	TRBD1	TGCGCCAGCAGCTTGGTAGGGGGCCAGTACAATGAGCAGTTCTTC	CASSLVGGQYNEQFF
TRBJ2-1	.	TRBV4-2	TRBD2	TGTGCCAGCAGCCAAGATGGTTCCGTACGGCTAGCGGGGGCTCCGGATGAGCAGTTCTTC	CASSQDGSVRLAGAPDEQFF
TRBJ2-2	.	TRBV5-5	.	TGTGCCAGCAGCTTGGTCGGGGGGAACACCGGGGAGCTGTTTTTT	CASSLVGGNTGELFF
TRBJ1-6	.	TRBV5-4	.	TGTGCCAGCAGCTTTAATACAGCTTATAATTCACCCCTCCACTTT	CASSFNTAYNSPLHF
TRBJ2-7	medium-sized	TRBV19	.	TGTGCCACCAAGAGAATGGGGGCCACCTACGAGCAGTACTTC	CATKRMGATYEQYF
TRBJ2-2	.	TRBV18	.	TGTGCCAGCTCACCACCCCCCACCGGGGAGCTGTTTTTT	CASSPPPTGELFF
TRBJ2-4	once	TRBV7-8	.	TGTGCCAGCAGCTTAGAGTCCCGCATTCAGTACTTC	CASSLESRIQYF
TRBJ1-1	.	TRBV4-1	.	TGCGCCAGCAGCCAACGGTTTATGATGAACACTGAAGCTTTCTTT	CASSQRFMMNTEAFF
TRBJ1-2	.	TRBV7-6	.	TGTGCCAGCAGCCGTGACGTCCCGGGGGCTTGGGGCTACACCTTC	CASSRDVPGAWGYTF